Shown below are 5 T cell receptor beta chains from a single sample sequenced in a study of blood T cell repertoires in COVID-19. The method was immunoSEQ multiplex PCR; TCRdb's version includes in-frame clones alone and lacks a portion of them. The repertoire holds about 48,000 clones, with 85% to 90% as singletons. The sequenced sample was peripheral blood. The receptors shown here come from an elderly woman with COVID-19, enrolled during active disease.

The CDR3 reads CASSFLTSGELFF. DNA for the CDR3: TGTGCCAGCAGTTTTTTGACTAGCGGGGAGCTGTTTTTT. The genes are TRBV28 and TRBJ2-2; D is possibly TRBD2 (6 bases). The V gene lost 3 bases and the J gene lost 7 bases, with 9 bases spanning the gap. CDR1 is MDHEN and CDR2 is SYDVKM in the germline V gene. This CDR3 has 13 amino acids.

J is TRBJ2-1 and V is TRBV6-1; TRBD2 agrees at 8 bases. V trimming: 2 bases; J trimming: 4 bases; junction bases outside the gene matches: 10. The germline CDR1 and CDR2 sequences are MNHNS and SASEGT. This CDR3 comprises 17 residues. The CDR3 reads CASSEPFLAGRYNEQFF. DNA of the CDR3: TGTGCCAGCAGTGAACCCTTCTTAGCGGGACGTTACAATGAGCAGTTCTTC.

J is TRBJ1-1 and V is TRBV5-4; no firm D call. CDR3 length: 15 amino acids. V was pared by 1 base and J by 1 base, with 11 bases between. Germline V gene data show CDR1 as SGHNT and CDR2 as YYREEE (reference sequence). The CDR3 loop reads CASSLIKGGNTEAFF. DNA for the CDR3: TGTGCCAGCAGCTTGATCAAGGGAGGGAACACTGAAGCTTTCTTT.

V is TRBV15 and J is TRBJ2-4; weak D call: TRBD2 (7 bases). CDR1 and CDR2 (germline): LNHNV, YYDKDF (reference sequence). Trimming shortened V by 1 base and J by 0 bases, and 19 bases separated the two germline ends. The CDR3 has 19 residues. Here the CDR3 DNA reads TGTGCCACCAGCAGAGTGGGGGGGGCGTCGTGGGAAGCCAAAAACATTCAGTACTTC. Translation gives CATSRVGGASWEAKNIQYF. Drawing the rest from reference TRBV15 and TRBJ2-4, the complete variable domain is DAMVIQNPRYQVTQFGKPVTLSCSQTLNHNVMYWYQQKSSQAPKLLFHYYDKDFNNEADTPDNFQSRRPNTSFCFLDIRSPGLGDTAMYLCATSRVGGASWEAKNIQYFGAGTRLSVL.

The CDR3 nucleotides read TGTGCCAGCAGCTTGGAAGCACTAGCGAGTAGCACAGATACGCAGTATTTT. It codes for CASSLEALASSTDTQYF. The genes are TRBV5-4 and TRBJ2-3; 7 bases are a match to TRBD2. The CDR3 is 17 amino acids. With 0 bases clipped from V and 0 bases from J, the junction kept 7 bases outside the gene matches. CDR1 is SGHNT and CDR2 is YYREEE in the germline V gene (reference sequence).